What follows are 27 T cell receptor beta chains derived from one specimen sequenced in a study of spatial heterogeneity in lung cancer. TCRdb reanalysed the 5' RACE reads using MiXCR and keeps one entry per CDR3 protein. The data hold around 4,000 distinct CDR3 sequences, with about 21% observed a single time. Sample time point: sample taken at primary tumor resection. Unsorted whole RNA samples from tumor, nontumor lung or frozen PBMC were sequenced. The source material was normal lung tissue next to the tumor, sampled at surgery. These receptors came from a female donor with early-stage non-small cell lung cancer.

Sample share makes this clonotype medium-sized (0.01 to 0.1%). In a library made to pick up alpha chains, this beta chain is a stray read with a size that means little. The rearrangement links TRBV2 to TRBJ2-3, with D hard to call. The CDR3 extends over 12 amino acids. CDR1 SNHLY and CDR2 FYNNEI come from the germline V gene. Trimming took 6 bases from V and 6 from J, leaving 10 bases between them. The CDR3 nucleotides read TGTGCCAGCAGCCCCGGACGGGATACGCAGTATTTT. Protein: CASSPGRDTQYF.

Comments on this clonotype: This beta chain represents an off-target read in a library built for alpha chains; its size is of limited meaning. The chain couples TRBV6-2 or TRBV6-3 to TRBJ2-2; possible D gene TRBD1, 5 bases. The CDR3 is 15 residues long. Germline values: CDR1 MNHEY, CDR2 SVGEGT. V lost 6 bases and J lost 4, with 15 bases in between. DNA of the CDR3: TGTGCCAGCAGCCAAGGGGCGTCGGGCACCGGGGAGCTGTTTTTT. Residues: CASSQGASGTGELFF.

This clonotype is judged large. The library was built for alpha chains, so this beta chain is an off-target read and its size means little. The chain employs TRBV6-2 or TRBV6-3 and TRBJ1-1, with 8 positions matching TRBD1. The CDR3 loop spans 15 amino acids. J was trimmed by 5 bases and V by 6 bases; bases with no gene match: 11. Germline V gene data show CDR1 as MNHEY and CDR2 as SVGEGT. The CDR3 coding sequence is TGTGCCAGCAGCCCTCATATTACAGGGGGGACTGAAGCTTTCTTT. It encodes CASSPHITGGTEAFF.

On this clonotype: The library was prepared for alpha chains; this beta chain is a stray read, so its frequency means little. The chain uses TRBV11-2 and TRBJ2-4; 7 nucleotides agree with TRBD1. Trimming took 4 bases from V and 0 from J; bases not matched to a gene: 6. This CDR3 has 16 amino acids. Germline values: CDR1 SGHAT, CDR2 FQNNGV. CDR3 sequence (DNA): TGTGCCAGCAGCTCACAGGGGAACTTAGCCAAAAACATTCAGTACTTC. This codes for CASSSQGNLAKNIQYF.

This clonotype was found many times. This beta chain came through as a stray read in a library set up for alpha chains, and its size says little. This sequence joins TRBV7-2 and TRBJ2-5, with D unresolved. From germline, CDR1 is SGHTA and CDR2 FQGNSA. V lost 6 bases, J lost 5 bases, and 7 bases lay in between. This CDR3 contains 11 residues. The CDR3 DNA is TGTGCCAGCAGTAATGGGGAGACCCAGTACTTC. It codes for CASSNGETQYF.

In this sample, this clonotype turned up many times. This beta chain represents an off-target read in a library built for alpha chains; its size is of limited meaning. The V and J genes are TRBV30 and TRBJ1-5; D possibly corresponds to TRBD1 (5 bases). V was pared by 0 bases and J by 1 base, with 10 bases between. The length of the CDR3 is 15 residues. CDR1 and CDR2 (germline): GTSNPN, SVGIG (reference sequence). CDR3 in DNA: TGTGCCTGGAGTGTAGGGGCAGGGAGCAATCAGCCCCAGCATTTT. This translates into CAWSVGAGSNQPQHF.

This clonotype was detected many times. For a library built for alpha chains, this beta chain is a stray read; little rests on its size. V gene TRBV20-1 combines with J gene TRBJ2-3; D is undetermined. The CDR3 has 14 residues. Trimming took 3 bases from V and 1 from J, leaving 11 bases between them. CDR1 and CDR2 from the germline V gene are DFQATT and SNEGSKA (reference sequence). CDR3 nucleotide sequence: TGCAGTGCTAGTTGGAGAGTAGGCACAGATACGCAGTATTTT. This encodes CSASWRVGTDTQYF.

Concerning this clonotype: A library prepared for alpha chains yielded this beta chain as an off-target read; its size is of little meaning. V usage is TRBV18 and J usage is TRBJ2-1; 7 nucleotides match TRBD1. Trimming removed 3 bases from V and 0 bases from J; junction bases left unmatched: 5. The CDR3 loop spans 16 amino acids. Germline V CDR1 and CDR2: KGHSH, LQKENI. This CDR3 reads CASSPRQGRSYNEQFF. The CDR3, as DNA: TGTGCCAGCTCACCCAGACAGGGACGCTCCTACAATGAGCAGTTCTTC.

Comments on this clonotype: This beta chain is an off-target read within a library intended for alpha chains, so its frequency means little. The chain is built from TRBV6-2 or TRBV6-3 and TRBJ1-5; 7 bases align to TRBD1. This CDR3 is 13 amino acids long. V shed 2 bases, J shed 14 bases, and the junction held 9 bases outside the gene matches. The V gene's germline CDR1 is MNHEY and CDR2 SVGEGT. The DNA of the CDR3 is TGTGCCAGCAGTTACCCAGGGACAGACGTGAAGCATTTT. This codes for CASSYPGTDVKHF.

By sample share, this clonotype is medium-sized. Since the library was made to target alpha chains, this beta chain is a stray read and its abundance is not meaningful. J is TRBJ2-1 and V is TRBV9; 10 nucleotides line up with TRBD2. This CDR3 spans 17 amino acids. Per germline, CDR1 SGDLS and CDR2 YYNGEE. V lost 0 bases, J lost 2 bases, and 5 bases stayed unmatched. Written as DNA, the CDR3 is TGTGCCAGCAGCGTAGGCAGCGGGGGGGGAACCTACAATGAGCAGTTCTTC. This codes for CASSVGSGGGTYNEQFF. The variable domain in full, completed from reference TRBV9 and TRBJ2-1, reads DSGVTQTPKHLITATGQRVTLRCSPRSGDLSVYWYQQSLDQGLQFLIQYYNGEERAKGNILERFSAQQFPDLHSELNLSSLELGDSALYFCASSVGSGGGTYNEQFFGPGTRLTVL.

By frequency in the sample, this clonotype is medium-sized. A library prepared for alpha chains yielded this beta chain as an off-target read; its size is of little meaning. V and J are TRBV7-2 and TRBJ2-1, with TRBD2 identical over 9 bases. Trimming took 7 bases from V and 9 from J; bases not matched to a gene: 13. The germline gives CDR1 SGHTA, CDR2 FQGNSA. The CDR3 length is 15 residues. CDR3 nucleotides: TGTGCCAGCACTCCTAGCGGGGCCGAGGGTAGTGAGCAGTTCTTC. It specifies CASTPSGAEGSEQFF.

This clonotype is medium-sized. Found in a library prepared for alpha chains, this beta chain is an off-target read, and its abundance has little meaning. The chain links TRBV29-1 to TRBJ1-2; the D is unclear. CDR1 SQVTM and CDR2 ANQGSEA come from the germline V gene. The CDR3 runs to 14 residues. The V end was cut by 6 bases, the J end by 4 bases, with 18 bases between. The CDR3 loop reads CSVSLGGSAYGYTF. CDR3 bases: TGCAGCGTGTCCCTGGGCGGTTCCGCCTATGGCTACACCTTC.

This clonotype appeared a few times. In a library made to pick up alpha chains, this beta chain is a stray read with a size that means little. The chain is built from TRBV13 and TRBJ2-5, with D uncertain. CDR3 size: 13 residues. The germline CDR1 and CDR2 sequences are PRHDT and FYEKMQ (reference sequence). The germline V and J ends were trimmed by 0 bases and 1 base, with 3 bases remaining between them. CDR3 nucleotides: TGTGCCAGCAGCTTAGGTTTCCAAGAGACCCAGTACTTC. It is translated as CASSLGFQETQYF.

By share, this clonotype ranks as large. A library made for alpha chains picked up this beta chain off target, so its size means little. The chain carries TRBV28 and TRBJ2-1; TRBD2 is a possible D gene (5 bases). Germline CDR1 is MDHEN and CDR2 is SYDVKM. This CDR3 region has 15 residues. The V end was cut by 5 bases, the J end by 3 bases, with 14 bases between. The CDR3 sequence is CASSQPERSYNEQFF. CDR3 in DNA: TGTGCCAGCAGTCAACCCGAGCGGAGCTACAATGAGCAGTTCTTC.

This clonotype was seen only once. The size of this beta chain means little, since it is a stray read in a library made for alpha chains. The chain links TRBV20-1 to TRBJ2-7; 13 bases align to TRBD2. The CDR3 consists of 14 residues. Germline CDR1 reads DFQATT; CDR2 reads SNEGSKA (reference sequence). The J segment lost 6 bases and the V segment lost 6 bases, leaving 8 bases of the junction unmatched. The CDR3 bases are TGCAGTGCCACACTAGCGGGAGGGGTGGGCGAGCAGTACTTC. It is translated as CSATLAGGVGEQYF.

This clonotype was detected only a few times. This beta chain is a stray sequence in a library constructed for alpha chains; its clone size is not meaningful. V and J are TRBV20-1 and TRBJ1-1, with 10 bases lining up with TRBD1. The CDR3 has 13 amino acids. After removal of 5 bases from V and 7 bases from J, the junction contained 7 bases not matched to a gene. Germline V gives CDR1 DFQATT, CDR2 SNEGSKA (reference sequence). In DNA form, the CDR3 reads TGCAGTGCTTTGAAGACAGGGGGCGTTGAAGCTTTCTTT. Protein product: CSALKTGGVEAFF.

Concerning this clonotype: With the library built for alpha chains, this beta chain is off target and its frequency is not meaningful. V usage is TRBV7-9 and J usage is TRBJ2-1; tentatively, D is TRBD1 (6 bases). This CDR3 has 12 amino acids. Germline CDR1 and CDR2: SEHNR and FQNEAQ (reference sequence). V was cut by 11 bases and J by 3 bases, with 11 bases left in between. CDR3 protein: CAVPQGYNEQFF. In DNA, the CDR3 is TGTGCCGTACCACAGGGCTACAATGAGCAGTTCTTC. The variable domain in full, completed from reference TRBV7-9 and TRBJ2-1, reads DTGVSQNPRHKITKRGQNVTFRCDPISEHNRLYWYRQTLGQGPEFLTYFQNEAQLEKSRLLSDRFSAERPKGSFSTLEIQRTEQGDSAMYLCAVPQGYNEQFFGPGTRLTVL.

By its share, this clonotype is medium-sized. For a library built for alpha chains, this beta chain is a stray read; little rests on its size. This chain joins TRBV6-5 and TRBJ1-1; D unclear. Germline V gene data show CDR1 as MNHEY and CDR2 as SVGAGI. Trimming shortened V by 0 bases and J by 5 bases, and 10 bases separated the two germline ends. This CDR3 is 14 amino acids long. CDR3 coding DNA: TGTGCCAGCAGTTACTCCGGGAGAGGGACTGAAGCTTTCTTT. Its translation: CASSYSGRGTEAFF.

A remark on this clonotype: A library made for alpha chains picked up this beta chain off target, so its size means little. The chain combines TRBV6-6 with TRBJ2-1; D is unresolved. V dropped 0 bases and J dropped 10 bases, with 13 bases sitting between them. The CDR3 runs to 14 residues. The germline V gene encodes CDR1 MNHNY and CDR2 SVGAGI (reference sequence). The CDR3, as DNA: TGTGCCAGCAGTTACTCTTTAGACTCCGGGGAGCAGTTCTTC. This sequence encodes CASSYSLDSGEQFF.

Points on this clonotype: This beta chain came through as a stray read in a library set up for alpha chains, and its size says little. The chain combines TRBV7-6 with TRBJ2-2; the D gene is possibly TRBD2 (5 bases). The CDR3 contains 14 residues. V lost 5 bases, J lost 1 base, and 8 bases lay in between. Germline V CDR1 and CDR2: SGHVS, FNYEAQ. CDR3 sequence (DNA): TGTGCCAGCAGCCGGACTCTGAACACCGGGGAGCTGTTTTTT. Amino acids: CASSRTLNTGELFF.

This clonotype is deemed medium-sized. The library was prepared for alpha chains; this beta chain is a stray read, so its frequency means little. V usage is TRBV20-1 and J usage is TRBJ2-2; perhaps TRBD2 as D (5 bases). V lost 4 bases and J 6 bases, leaving 12 bases between the germline ends. The CDR3 runs 13 residues. From germline, CDR1 is DFQATT and CDR2 SNEGSKA (reference sequence). CDR3 DNA sequence: TGCAGTGCTATGGGAGAACTCGCCGGGGAGCTGTTTTTT. This codes for CSAMGELAGELFF.

Relative to its sample, this clonotype is medium-sized. A library prepared for alpha chains yielded this beta chain as an off-target read; its size is of little meaning. CDR3 sequence: CASSPQSNSPLHF. Written as DNA, the CDR3 is TGTGCCAGCAGCCCCCAGTCAAACTCACCCCTCCACTTT. The J gene is TRBJ1-6, the V gene TRBV7-3; D remains ambiguous. The V gene's germline CDR1 is SGHTA and CDR2 FQGTGA. The CDR3 is 13 amino acids. Trimming left V 5 bases short and J 10 bases short, with 12 bases between. The whole variable domain, remainder taken from reference TRBV7-3 and TRBJ1-6, is GAGVSQTPSNKVTEKGKYVELRCDPISGHTALYWYRQSLGQGPEFLIYFQGTGAADDSGLPNDRFFAVRPEGSVSTLKIQRTERGDSAVYLCASSPQSNSPLHFGNGTRLTVT.

Points on this clonotype: This beta chain came through as a stray read in a library set up for alpha chains, and its size says little. The rearrangement uses TRBV29-1 and TRBJ2-5; 8 nucleotides line up with TRBD2. The CDR3 consists of 14 residues. V lost 4 bases and J lost 6; bases outside the gene matches: 10. Germline CDR1 reads SQVTM; CDR2 reads ANQGSEA. In DNA form, the CDR3 reads TGCAGCGTTGGGAGAGCGGGAGCGGGAAAGACCCAGTACTTC. Translating gives CSVGRAGAGKTQYF. Variable domain in full (rest from reference TRBV29-1 and TRBJ2-5): SAVISQKPSRDICQRGTSLTIQCQVDSQVTMMFWYRQQPGQSLTLIATANQGSEATYESGFVIDKFPISRPNLTFSTLTVSNMSPEDSSIYLCSVGRAGAGKTQYFGPGTRLLVL.

As for this clonotype: The library was built for alpha chains, so this beta chain is an off-target read and its size means little. The chain combines TRBV10-1 with TRBJ2-7; TRBD1 is a possible D gene (5 bases). The germline V gene has CDR1 WNHNN and CDR2 SYGVQD (reference sequence). V was pared by 2 bases and J by 1 base, with 6 bases between. CDR3 length: 13 residues. CDR3 loop: CASSEAGSYEQYF. CDR3 DNA: TGCGCCAGCAGTGAGGCAGGGTCCTACGAGCAGTACTTC.

At least ten counts were recorded for this clonotype. For a library built for alpha chains, this beta chain is a stray read; little rests on its size. V is TRBV5-4 and J is TRBJ2-2; the D gene is possibly TRBD2 (5 bases). The length of the CDR3 is 15 residues. The germline gives CDR1 SGHNT, CDR2 YYREEE (reference sequence). V lost 0 bases and J 1 base, leaving 7 bases between the germline ends. CDR3 residues: CASSLAGKNTGELFF. The CDR3 nucleotides read TGTGCCAGCAGCTTGGCCGGGAAGAACACCGGGGAGCTGTTTTTT.

This clonotype was picked up many times. This beta chain is a stray read from a library made for alpha chains; its abundance is not meaningful. The chain recombines TRBV7-2 with TRBJ2-7; 9 nucleotides agree with TRBD2. Germline CDR1 and CDR2: SGHTA and FQGNSA. The CDR3 length is 15 residues. After removal of 5 bases from V and 7 bases from J, the junction contained 12 bases not matched to a gene. The CDR3 spells CASSRGASGTREQYF. The CDR3 DNA sequence: TGTGCCAGCAGCAGAGGCGCTAGCGGGACTAGGGAGCAGTACTTC.

This clonotype appeared many times. Being off target in a library aimed at alpha chains, this beta chain has a size of little meaning. The chain carries TRBV28 and TRBJ2-7; D is ambiguous. Germline CDR1 reads MDHEN; CDR2 reads SYDVKM. Trimming cost V 4 bases and J 1 base, with 11 bases left between them. The length of the CDR3 is 14 residues. The CDR3 DNA sequence: TGTGCCAGCAGTTCTGGTCATACTTCCTACGAGCAGTACTTC. Protein sequence: CASSSGHTSYEQYF.